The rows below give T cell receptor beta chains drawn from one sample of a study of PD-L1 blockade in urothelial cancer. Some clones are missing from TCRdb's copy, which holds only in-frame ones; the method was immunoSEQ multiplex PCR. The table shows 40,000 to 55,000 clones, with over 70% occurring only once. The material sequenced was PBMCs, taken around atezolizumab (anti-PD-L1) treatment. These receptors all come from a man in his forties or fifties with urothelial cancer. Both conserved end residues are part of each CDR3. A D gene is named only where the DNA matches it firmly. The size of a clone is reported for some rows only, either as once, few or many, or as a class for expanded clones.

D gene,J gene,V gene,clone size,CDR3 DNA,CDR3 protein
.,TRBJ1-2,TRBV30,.,TGTGCCTGGAGTGTCGGCCCGGGTGGCTACACCTTC,CAWSVGPGGYTF
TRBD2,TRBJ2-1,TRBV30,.,TGTGCCTGGACCCAGTTGGGGACTATTCAAGCCTACTACAATGAGCAGTTCTTC,CAWTQLGTIQAYYNEQFF
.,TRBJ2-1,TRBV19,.,TGTGCCAGTAGTATCCCGGGGAACAATGAGCAGTTCTTC,CASSIPGNNEQFF
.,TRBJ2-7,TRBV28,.,TGTGCCAGCAGTCGAGTCTACGAGCAGTACTTC,CASSRVYEQYF
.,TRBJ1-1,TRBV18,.,TGTGCCAGCTCACCAGTCAGGGACATGAACACTGAAGCTTTCTTT,CASSPVRDMNTEAFF
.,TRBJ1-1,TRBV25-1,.,TGTGCCAGCTCAACGGCGGGAACAGGATTCCCTGAAGCTTTCTTT,CASSTAGTGFPEAFF
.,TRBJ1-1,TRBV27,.,TGTGCCAGCAGTTCACAGGGTTCGCTCACTGAAGCTTTCTTT,CASSSQGSLTEAFF
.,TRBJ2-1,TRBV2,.,TGTGCCAGCAGTGAAGAGAGACAGCTTTACAATGAGCAGTTCTTC,CASSEERQLYNEQFF
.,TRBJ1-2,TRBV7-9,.,TGTGCCAGCAGGAAACCGAAGGGACACGACTATGGCTACACCTTC,CASRKPKGHDYGYTF
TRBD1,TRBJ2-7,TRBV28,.,TGTGCCAGCAGTAGGACAGGGCCGCCCTCATTACAATACGAGCAGTACTTC,CASSRTGPPSLQYEQYF
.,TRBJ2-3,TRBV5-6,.,TGTGCCAGCAGCTTACTAGCTAGCACAGATACGCAGTATTTT,CASSLLASTDTQYF
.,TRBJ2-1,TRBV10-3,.,TGTGCCATCAGTGAGTCCGCGGGGAGGAATGAGCAGTTCTTC,CAISESAGRNEQFF
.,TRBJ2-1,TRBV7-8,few,TGTGCCAGCAGCTTAGATATAATTGGGAGCAATGAGCAGTTCTTC,CASSLDIIGSNEQFF
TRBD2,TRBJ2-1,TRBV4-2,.,TGTGCCAGCACCCCTCTGGGGGGAGGGAGCTCCTACAATGAGCAGTTCTTC,CASTPLGGGSSYNEQFF
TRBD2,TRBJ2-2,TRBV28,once,TGTGCCTCACTTCCCCCCACTAGCGTTCGGACCGGGGAGCTGTTTTTT,CASLPPTSVRTGELFF
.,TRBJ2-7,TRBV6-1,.,TGTGCCAGCAGTGACCCTTTACCGGGAGAGCAGTACTTC,CASSDPLPGEQYF
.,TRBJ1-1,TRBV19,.,TGTGCCAGTAGTATTGAGGCAGGGCAGAACACTGAAGCTTTCTTT,CASSIEAGQNTEAFF
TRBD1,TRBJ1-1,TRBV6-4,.,TGTGCCGGACGGGACAGCGAGTGTAACTTT,CAGRDSECNF
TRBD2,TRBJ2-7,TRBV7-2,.,TGTGCCAGCAGCCCCGGACTAGCGGGAGGAGGATGGTCCTACGAGCAGTACTTC,CASSPGLAGGGWSYEQYF
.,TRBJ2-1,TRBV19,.,TGTGCCAGTAGTAGACTACCCTCCTACAATGAGCAGTTCTTC,CASSRLPSYNEQFF
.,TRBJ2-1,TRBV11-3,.,TGTGCCAGCAGCCCCAGCTACAATGAGCAGTTCTTC,CASSPSYNEQFF
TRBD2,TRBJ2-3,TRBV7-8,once,TGTGCCAGCAGCGCAATAGCGGGAGGGGGGGATACGCAGTATTTT,CASSAIAGGGDTQYF
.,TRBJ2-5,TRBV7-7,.,TGTGCTAGCAGCTTCACAGGGCTACGGGAGACCCAGTACTTC,CASSFTGLRETQYF
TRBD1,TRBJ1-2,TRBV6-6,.,TGTGCCAGCAGGACGGGGACAGAAGACTATGGCTACACCTTC,CASRTGTEDYGYTF
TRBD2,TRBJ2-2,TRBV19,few,TGTGCCAGTAGTATAACGGGGAGGGGTCGAACCGGGGAGCTGTTTTTT,CASSITGRGRTGELFF
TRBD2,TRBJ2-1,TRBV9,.,TGTGCCAGCAGCGTAGATTACGAGGGACTAAACAATGAGCAGTTCTTC,CASSVDYEGLNNEQFF
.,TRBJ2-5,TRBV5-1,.,TGCGCCAGCAGGGGGAGGCAAGAGACCCAGTACTTC,CASRGRQETQYF
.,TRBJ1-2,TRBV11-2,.,TGTGCCAGCACCGGACACAATAACTATGGCTACACCTTC,CASTGHNNYGYTF
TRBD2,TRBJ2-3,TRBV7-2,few,TGTGCCAGCAGCCTAAGCGGGACTAGCACAGATACGCAGTATTTT,CASSLSGTSTDTQYF
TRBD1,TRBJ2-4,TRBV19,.,TGTGGGGGACAGGGAAAAAACATTCAGTACTTC,CGGQGKNIQYF
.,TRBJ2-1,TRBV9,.,TGTGCCAGCAGCACGGGTGCGGGACTGTCCTACAATGAGCAGTTCTTC,CASSTGAGLSYNEQFF
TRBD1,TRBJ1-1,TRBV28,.,TGTGCCAGCAGCGAGACAGGGTTGGTCATGAACACTGAAGCTTTCTTT,CASSETGLVMNTEAFF
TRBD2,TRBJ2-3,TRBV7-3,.,TGTGCCAGCAGCTCCGAAGGGGTAGCGGGAGTCCCCGATACGCAGTATTTT,CASSSEGVAGVPDTQYF
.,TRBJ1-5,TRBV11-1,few,TGTGCCAGCAGCGTAGGACAGCGGGAGCCCCAGCATTTT,CASSVGQREPQHF
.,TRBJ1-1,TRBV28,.,TGTGCCAGCAGTTCCCCGGGACACCCTAGGACTGAAGCTTTCTTT,CASSSPGHPRTEAFF
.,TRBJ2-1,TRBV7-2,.,TGTGCCAGCAGCCCACATGATCGGGCGGGCGGAGGGAATGAGCAGTTCTTC,CASSPHDRAGGGNEQFF
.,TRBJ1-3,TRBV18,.,TGTGCCAGCTCACCCCAGGGATCTGGAAACACCATATATTTT,CASSPQGSGNTIYF
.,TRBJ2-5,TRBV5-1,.,TGCGCCAGCAGCTTGGCCGGAGATACCCAAGAGACCCAGTACTTC,CASSLAGDTQETQYF
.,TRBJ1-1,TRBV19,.,TGTGCCAGTATGCCCCCAGCGGGGGCGGAAGCTTTCTTT,CASMPPAGAEAFF
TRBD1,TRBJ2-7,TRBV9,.,TGTGCCAGCAGCTCAGGGGGCAGCTACGAGCAGTACTTC,CASSSGGSYEQYF
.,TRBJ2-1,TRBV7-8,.,TGTGCCAGCAGCTTAGCCCTCGGCAATGAGCAGTTCTTC,CASSLALGNEQFF
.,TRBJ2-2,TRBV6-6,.,TGTGCCAGCAGTCTAACCGGGGAGCTGTTTTTT,CASSLTGELFF
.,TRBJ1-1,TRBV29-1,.,TGCAGCGTTGAGGGGATATCGGACACCATGAACACTGAAGCTTTCTTT,CSVEGISDTMNTEAFF
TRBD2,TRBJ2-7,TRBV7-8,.,TGTGCCAGCAGCTACCTGTCCACTAGCGGCTTCTACGAGCAGTACTTC,CASSYLSTSGFYEQYF
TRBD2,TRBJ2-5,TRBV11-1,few,TGTGCCAGCAGCTTTGGGGGAGCGGGAGACTTCCAAGAGACCCAGTACTTC,CASSFGGAGDFQETQYF
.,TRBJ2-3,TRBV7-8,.,TGTGCCAGCAGCCCGCGGCAGGGGCTCACAGATACGCAGTATTTT,CASSPRQGLTDTQYF
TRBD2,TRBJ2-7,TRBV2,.,TGTGCCAGCAGGACCGGGACTAGCGGGAGAGTGCAGTACTTC,CASRTGTSGRVQYF
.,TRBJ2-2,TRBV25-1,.,TGTGCCAGCCTCGGAGGACTCTTGAACACCGGGGAGCTGTTTTTT,CASLGGLLNTGELFF
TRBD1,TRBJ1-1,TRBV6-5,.,TGTGCCAGCAGTCCCCGAGGGGGCAGGGGGGCTGCTTTCTTT,CASSPRGGRGAAFF
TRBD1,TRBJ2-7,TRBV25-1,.,TGTGCCAGCAGTCCGGGACAGGGGATCATTAGCTCCTACGAGCAGTACTTC,CASSPGQGIISSYEQYF
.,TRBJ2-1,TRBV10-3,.,TGTGCCATCAGTCGGACGGGGAATGAGCAGTTCTTC,CAISRTGNEQFF
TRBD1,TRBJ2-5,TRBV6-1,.,TGTGCCAGCAGTAGAGACAGGGATGAGACCCAGTACTTC,CASSRDRDETQYF
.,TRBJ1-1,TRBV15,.,TGTGCCACCAGCAGAGAGTGGGGGCGGATGGGAGCTTTCTTT,CATSREWGRMGAFF
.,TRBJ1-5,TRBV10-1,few,TGCGCCAGCAGTGAATCGGGTCAGCCCCAGCATTTT,CASSESGQPQHF
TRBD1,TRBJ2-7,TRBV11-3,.,TGTGCCAGCAGCCCGGGGACAGGGGAGACCTACGAGCAGTACTTC,CASSPGTGETYEQYF
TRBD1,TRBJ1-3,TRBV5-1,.,TGCGCCAGCAGCCCCAGACAGGGTTCAGGAAACACCATATATTTT,CASSPRQGSGNTIYF
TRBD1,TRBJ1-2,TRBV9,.,TGTGCCAGCAGCCCCACGGGACAGGGGAACTATGGCTACACCTTC,CASSPTGQGNYGYTF
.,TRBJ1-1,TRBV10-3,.,TGTGCCATCGGAGGCAGCTCGAACACTGAAGCTTTCTTT,CAIGGSSNTEAFF
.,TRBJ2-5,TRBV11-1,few,TGTGCCAGCAGCCCCCGGGAGCCTCAAGAGACCCAGTACTTC,CASSPREPQETQYF
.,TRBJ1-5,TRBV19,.,TGTGCCAGTAGAGGGATGGGGGGTCAGCCCCAGCATTTT,CASRGMGGQPQHF